This entry lists 2 T cell receptor beta chains sequenced from one sample in a study of blood T cell repertoires in COVID-19. Profiling relied on immunoSEQ multiplex PCR, and the TCRdb table lists in-frame clones only, not all of them. Here the sample spans approximately 150,000 clones, 80% to 90% being singletons. Sequenced material: peripheral blood. The receptors here all came from a woman aged 45-60 years with acute or convalescent COVID-19.

The CDR3 coding sequence is TGTGCCAGCAGTTTAGTAGCGGGAGCTCACAATGAGCAGTTCTTC. This codes for CASSLVAGAHNEQFF. This sequence joins TRBV27 and TRBJ2-1, with 9 bases identical to TRBD2. The V gene end was trimmed by 2 bases and the J gene end by 5 bases; junction bases not matched to a gene: 4. CDR3 size: 15 residues. CDR1 is MNHEY, CDR2 SMNVEV, per germline (reference sequence).

V is TRBV6-5 and J is TRBJ2-7, with 7 bases identical to TRBD1. The CDR3 runs 14 residues. CDR1 is MNHEY, CDR2 SVGAGI, per germline. The V segment lost 7 bases and the J segment 2 bases; nucleotides outside the gene matches: 8. The CDR3 DNA reads TGTGCCAGCACTCCTGGGACAGTGGCCTACGAGCAGTACTTC. Translation gives CASTPGTVAYEQYF.